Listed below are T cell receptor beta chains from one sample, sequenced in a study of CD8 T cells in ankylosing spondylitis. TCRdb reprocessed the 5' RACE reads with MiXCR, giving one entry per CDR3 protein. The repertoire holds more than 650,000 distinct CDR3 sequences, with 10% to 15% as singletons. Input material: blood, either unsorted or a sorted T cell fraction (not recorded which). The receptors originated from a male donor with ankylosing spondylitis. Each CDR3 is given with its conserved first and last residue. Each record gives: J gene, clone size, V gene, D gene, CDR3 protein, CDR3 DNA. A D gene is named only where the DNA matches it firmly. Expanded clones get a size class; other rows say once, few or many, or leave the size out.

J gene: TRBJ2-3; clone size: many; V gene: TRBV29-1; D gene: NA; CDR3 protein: CSVDGIRIMDTQYF; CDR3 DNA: TGCAGCGTTGACGGGATTCGAATCATGGATACGCAGTATTTT
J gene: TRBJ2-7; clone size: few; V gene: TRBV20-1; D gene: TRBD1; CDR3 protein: CSAREGQYEQYF; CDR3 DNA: TGCAGTGCTAGAGAGGGACAGTACGAGCAGTACTTC
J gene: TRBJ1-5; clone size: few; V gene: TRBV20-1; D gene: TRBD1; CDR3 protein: CSARTGRSQPQHF; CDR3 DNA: TGCAGTGCGAGGACAGGGAGGAGTCAGCCCCAGCATTTT
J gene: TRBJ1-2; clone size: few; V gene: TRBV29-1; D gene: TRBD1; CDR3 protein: CSVDNRGEYYGYTF; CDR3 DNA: TGCAGCGTTGATAACAGGGGGGAGTACTATGGCTACACCTTC
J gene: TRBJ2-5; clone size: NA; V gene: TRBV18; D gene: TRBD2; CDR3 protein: CASSPSLGLAAETQYF; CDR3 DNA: TGTGCCAGCTCACCGTCGCTGGGACTAGCGGCAGAGACCCAGTACTTC
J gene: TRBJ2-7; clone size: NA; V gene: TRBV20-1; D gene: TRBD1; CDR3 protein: CSADGTVRGQVIGYEQYF; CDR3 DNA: TGCAGTGCCGACGGGACAGTGAGAGGACAGGTTATCGGCTACGAGCAGTACTTC
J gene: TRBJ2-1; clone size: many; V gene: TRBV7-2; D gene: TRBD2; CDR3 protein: CASSFTSGSYNEQFF; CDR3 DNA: TGCGCCAGCAGCTTCACTAGCGGGAGCTACAATGAGCAGTTCTTC
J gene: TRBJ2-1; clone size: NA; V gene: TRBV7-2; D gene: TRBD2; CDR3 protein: CASSYSGGLYNEQFF; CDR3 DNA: TGTGCCAGCAGCTATAGCGGGGGCCTTTACAATGAGCAGTTCTTC
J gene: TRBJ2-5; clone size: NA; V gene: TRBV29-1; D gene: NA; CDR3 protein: CSVEWWGAEETQYF; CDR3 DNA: TGCAGCGTTGAGTGGTGGGGCGCGGAAGAGACCCAGTACTTC
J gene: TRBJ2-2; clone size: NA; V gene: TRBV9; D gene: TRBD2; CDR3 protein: CASSHTGLANTGELFF; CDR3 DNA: TGTGCCAGCAGTCATACGGGACTAGCGAACACCGGGGAGCTGTTTTTT
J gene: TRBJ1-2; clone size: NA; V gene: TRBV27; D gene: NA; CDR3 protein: CASSSPRVPNYGYTF; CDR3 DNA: TGTGCCAGCAGTTCCCCGAGGGTTCCTAACTATGGCTACACCTTC
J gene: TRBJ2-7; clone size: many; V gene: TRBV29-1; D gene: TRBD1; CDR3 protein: CSVEFRDRGYYEQYF; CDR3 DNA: TGCAGCGTTGAATTTAGGGACAGGGGTTACTACGAGCAGTACTTC
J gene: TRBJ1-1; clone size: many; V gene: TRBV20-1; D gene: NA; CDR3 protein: CSARGGRTEAFF; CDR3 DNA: TGCAGTGCCCGGGGGGGGCGAACTGAAGCTTTCTTT
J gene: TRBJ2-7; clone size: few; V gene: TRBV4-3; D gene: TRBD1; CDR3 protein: CASSLGDRRTYEQYF; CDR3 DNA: TGCGCCAGCAGCTTGGGGGACAGACGAACCTACGAGCAGTACTTC
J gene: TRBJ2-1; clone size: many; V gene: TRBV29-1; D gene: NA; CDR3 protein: CSVGPNLDSKQFF; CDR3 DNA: TGCAGCGTTGGCCCCAACCTTGATAGTAAGCAGTTCTTC
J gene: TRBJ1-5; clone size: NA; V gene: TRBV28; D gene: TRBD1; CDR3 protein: CASSLGQGSQPQHF; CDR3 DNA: TGTGCCAGCAGTCTCGGACAGGGTAGTCAGCCCCAGCATTTT
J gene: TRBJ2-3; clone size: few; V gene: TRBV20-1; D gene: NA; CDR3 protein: CSAATDTQYF; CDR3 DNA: TGCAGTGCCGCTACAGATACGCAGTATTTT
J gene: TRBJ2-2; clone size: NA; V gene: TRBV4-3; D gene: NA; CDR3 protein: CASSQVNSPGELFF; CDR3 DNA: TGCGCCAGCAGCCAAGTGAACAGCCCCGGGGAGCTGTTTTTT
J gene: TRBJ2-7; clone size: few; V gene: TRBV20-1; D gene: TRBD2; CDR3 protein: CSASDPWREKKQYF; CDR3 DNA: TGCAGTGCTAGCGACCCCTGGCGGGAGAAAAAGCAGTACTTC
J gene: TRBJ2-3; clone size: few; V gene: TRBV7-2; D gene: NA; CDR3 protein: CASSYIWGGTQYF; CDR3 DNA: TGTGCCAGCAGCTATATTTGGGGCGGTACGCAGTATTTT
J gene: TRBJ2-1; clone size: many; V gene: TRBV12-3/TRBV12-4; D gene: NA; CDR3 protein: CASSGWARHEQFF; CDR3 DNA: TGTGCCAGCAGTGGCTGGGCCCGACATGAGCAGTTCTTC
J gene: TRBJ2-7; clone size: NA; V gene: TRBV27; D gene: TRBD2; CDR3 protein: CASSWSGGESYEQYF; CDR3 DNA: TGTGCCAGCAGTTGGAGCGGGGGGGAATCCTACGAGCAGTACTTC
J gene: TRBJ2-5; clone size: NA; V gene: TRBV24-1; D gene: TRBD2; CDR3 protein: CATSDPRLAGQETQYF; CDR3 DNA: TGTGCCACCAGTGATCCAAGACTAGCGGGACAAGAGACCCAGTACTTC
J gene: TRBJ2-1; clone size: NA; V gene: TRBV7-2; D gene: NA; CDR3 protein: CASSFRWTNNEQFF; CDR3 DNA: TGTGCCAGCAGTTTTCGATGGACGAACAATGAGCAGTTCTTC
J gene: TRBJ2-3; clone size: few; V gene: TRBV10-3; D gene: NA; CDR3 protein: CAIRGSADTQYF; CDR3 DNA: TGTGCCATCAGGGGTAGCGCAGATACGCAGTATTTT
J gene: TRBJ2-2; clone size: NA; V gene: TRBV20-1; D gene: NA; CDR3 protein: CSARVRNTGELFF; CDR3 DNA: TGCAGTGCTAGAGTGCGAAACACCGGGGAGCTGTTTTTT
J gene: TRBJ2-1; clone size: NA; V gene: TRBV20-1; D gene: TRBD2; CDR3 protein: CSAKRGEGNLYNEQFF; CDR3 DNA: TGCAGTGCTAAGAGAGGGGAGGGGAACCTCTACAATGAGCAGTTCTTC
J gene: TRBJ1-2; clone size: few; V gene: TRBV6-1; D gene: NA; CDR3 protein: CASSARTANYGYTF; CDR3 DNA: TGTGCCAGCAGTGCCCGGACGGCCAACTATGGCTACACCTTC